This T cell receptor (beta chain) stems from a study of blood T cell repertoires in COVID-19. Trimming pared 5 bases from V and 7 bases from J, leaving 14 bases between. This CDR3 comprises 13 residues. Germline values: CDR1 LGHNA, CDR2 YSLEER. The repertoire was sequenced with immunoSEQ multiplex PCR; TCRdb's copy has only in-frame clones and lacks some. The profile covers approximately 40,000 clones, with 88% appearing a single time and around 9% taken by the ten largest. Sequencing used peripheral blood. This sequence was found in a woman in her 70s with acute or convalescent COVID-19. The gene calls are TRBV4-3 and TRBJ1-2; no definite D call. The DNA for the CDR3 is TGCGCCAGCAGCAGCAACGGGGAAACTGGCTACACCTTC. Translation gives CASSSNGETGYTF.